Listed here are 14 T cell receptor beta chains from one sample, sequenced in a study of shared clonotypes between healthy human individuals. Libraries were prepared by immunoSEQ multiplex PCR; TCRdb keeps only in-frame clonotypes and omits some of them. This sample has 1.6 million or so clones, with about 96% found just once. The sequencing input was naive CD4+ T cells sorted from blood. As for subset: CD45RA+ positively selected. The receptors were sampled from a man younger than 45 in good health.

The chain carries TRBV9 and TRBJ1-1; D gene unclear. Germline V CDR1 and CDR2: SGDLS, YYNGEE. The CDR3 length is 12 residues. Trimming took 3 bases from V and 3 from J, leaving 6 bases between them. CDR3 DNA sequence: TGTGCCAGCAGCGCTATCCACACTGAAGCTTTCTTT. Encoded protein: CASSAIHTEAFF.

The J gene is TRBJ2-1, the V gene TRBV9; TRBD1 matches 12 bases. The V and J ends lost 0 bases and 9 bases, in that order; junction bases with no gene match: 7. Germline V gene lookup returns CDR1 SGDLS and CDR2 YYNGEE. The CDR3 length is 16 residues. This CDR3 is CASSVEGTGGYAEQFF. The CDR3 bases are TGTGCCAGCAGCGTAGAGGGGACAGGGGGCTATGCTGAGCAGTTCTTC.

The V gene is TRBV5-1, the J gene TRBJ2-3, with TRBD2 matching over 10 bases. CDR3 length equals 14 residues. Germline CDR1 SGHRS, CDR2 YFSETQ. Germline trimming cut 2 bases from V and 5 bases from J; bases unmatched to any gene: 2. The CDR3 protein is CASSFGLAEDTQYF. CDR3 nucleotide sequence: TGCGCCAGCAGCTTTGGACTAGCGGAAGATACGCAGTATTTT.

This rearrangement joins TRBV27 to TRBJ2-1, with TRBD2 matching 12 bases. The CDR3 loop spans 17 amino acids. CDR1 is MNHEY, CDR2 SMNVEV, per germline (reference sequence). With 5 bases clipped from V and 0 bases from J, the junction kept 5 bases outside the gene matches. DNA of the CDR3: TGTGCCAGCAGTCAGCTAGCGGGAGGGCCCTCCTACAATGAGCAGTTCTTC. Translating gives CASSQLAGGPSYNEQFF.

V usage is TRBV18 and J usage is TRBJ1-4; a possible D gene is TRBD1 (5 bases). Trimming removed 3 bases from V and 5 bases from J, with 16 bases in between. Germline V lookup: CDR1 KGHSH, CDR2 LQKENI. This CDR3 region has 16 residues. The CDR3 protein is CASSPIIAGLNEKLFF. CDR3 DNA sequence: TGTGCCAGCTCACCGATCATTGCAGGGCTAAATGAAAAACTGTTTTTT. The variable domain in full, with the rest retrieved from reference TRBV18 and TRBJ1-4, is NAGVMQNPRHLVRRRGQEARLRCSPMKGHSHVYWYRQLPEEGLKFMVYLQKENIIDESGMPKERFSAEFPKEGPSILRIQQVVRGDSAAYFCASSPIIAGLNEKLFFGSGTQLSVL.

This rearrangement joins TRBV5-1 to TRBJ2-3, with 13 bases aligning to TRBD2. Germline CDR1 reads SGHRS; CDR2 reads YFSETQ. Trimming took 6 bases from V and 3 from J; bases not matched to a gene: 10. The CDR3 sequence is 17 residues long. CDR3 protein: CASTQLAGGPRTDTQYF. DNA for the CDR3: TGCGCCAGCACACAACTAGCGGGAGGGCCGAGAACAGATACGCAGTATTTT.

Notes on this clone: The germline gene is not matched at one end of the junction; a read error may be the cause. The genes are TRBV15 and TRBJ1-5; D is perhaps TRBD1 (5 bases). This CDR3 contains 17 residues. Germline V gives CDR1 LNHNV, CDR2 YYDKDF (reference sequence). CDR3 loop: CATSRGGAPSSDQPQHF. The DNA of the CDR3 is TGTGCCACCAGCAGAGGTGGGGCACCAAGTAGCGATCAGCCCCAGCATTTT.

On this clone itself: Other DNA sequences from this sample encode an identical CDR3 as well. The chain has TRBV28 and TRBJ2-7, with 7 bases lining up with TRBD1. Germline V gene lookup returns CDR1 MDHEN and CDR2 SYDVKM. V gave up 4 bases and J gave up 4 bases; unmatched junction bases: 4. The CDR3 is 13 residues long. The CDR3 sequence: CASSSGQFYEQYF. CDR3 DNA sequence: TGTGCCAGCAGTTCGGGACAGTTTTACGAGCAGTACTTC.

CDR3 nucleotides: TGTGCCAGCAGTCCGAACTTCACCCCAGGAAACACCATATATTTT. It codes for CASSPNFTPGNTIYF. The chain links TRBV27 to TRBJ1-3; D gene unclear. The V gene lost 5 bases and the J gene lost 4 bases, with 15 bases spanning the gap. The CDR3 totals 15 residues. CDR1 and CDR2 (germline): MNHEY, SMNVEV (reference sequence).

CDR3 protein: CASSLESPGYGYTF. The CDR3, as DNA: TGCGCCAGCAGCTTGGAGAGCCCTGGCTATGGCTACACCTTC. The genes are TRBV5-1 and TRBJ1-2; no firm D call. Germline-derived CDR1 and CDR2 are SGHRS and YFSETQ. The CDR3 is 14 residues long. Trimming took off 0 bases at V and 4 bases at J, with 10 bases between the two ends.

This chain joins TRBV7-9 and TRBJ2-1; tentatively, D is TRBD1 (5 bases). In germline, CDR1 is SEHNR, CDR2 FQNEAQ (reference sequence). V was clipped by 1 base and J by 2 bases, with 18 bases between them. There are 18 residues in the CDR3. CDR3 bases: TGTGCCAGCAGCTTAGAACCCCCCGGGCGACAGACCTACAATGAGCAGTTCTTC. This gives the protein CASSLEPPGRQTYNEQFF. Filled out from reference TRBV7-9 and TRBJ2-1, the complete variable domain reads DTGVSQNPRHKITKRGQNVTFRCDPISEHNRLYWYRQTLGQGPEFLTYFQNEAQLEKSRLLSDRFSAERPKGSFSTLEIQRTEQGDSAMYLCASSLEPPGRQTYNEQFFGPGTRLTVL.

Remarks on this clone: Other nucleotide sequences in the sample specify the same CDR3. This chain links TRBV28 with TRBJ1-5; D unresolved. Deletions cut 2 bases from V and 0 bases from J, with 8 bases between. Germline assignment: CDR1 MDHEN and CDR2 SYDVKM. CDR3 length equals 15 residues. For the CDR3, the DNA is TGTGCCAGCAGTTTAACACTGGATAGCAATCAGCCCCAGCATTTT. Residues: CASSLTLDSNQPQHF.

The chain's CDR3 is CASSLRAGVFYEQYF. The CDR3 coding sequence is TGTGCCAGCAGCTTGAGGGCGGGAGTCTTCTACGAGCAGTACTTC. The V call is TRBV5-8, the J call TRBJ2-7, with 7 bases that match TRBD2. Germline loops: CDR1 SGHTS, CDR2 YDEGEE. V shed 1 base and J 3 bases; nucleotides not matched to a gene: 7. The CDR3 sequence is 15 residues long.

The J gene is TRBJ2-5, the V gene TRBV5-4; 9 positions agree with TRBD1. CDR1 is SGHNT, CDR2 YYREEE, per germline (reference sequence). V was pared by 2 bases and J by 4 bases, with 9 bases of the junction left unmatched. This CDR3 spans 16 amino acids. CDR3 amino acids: CASSLGLGTGLETQYF. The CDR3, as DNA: TGTGCCAGCAGCTTAGGGCTAGGGACAGGGTTAGAGACCCAGTACTTC.